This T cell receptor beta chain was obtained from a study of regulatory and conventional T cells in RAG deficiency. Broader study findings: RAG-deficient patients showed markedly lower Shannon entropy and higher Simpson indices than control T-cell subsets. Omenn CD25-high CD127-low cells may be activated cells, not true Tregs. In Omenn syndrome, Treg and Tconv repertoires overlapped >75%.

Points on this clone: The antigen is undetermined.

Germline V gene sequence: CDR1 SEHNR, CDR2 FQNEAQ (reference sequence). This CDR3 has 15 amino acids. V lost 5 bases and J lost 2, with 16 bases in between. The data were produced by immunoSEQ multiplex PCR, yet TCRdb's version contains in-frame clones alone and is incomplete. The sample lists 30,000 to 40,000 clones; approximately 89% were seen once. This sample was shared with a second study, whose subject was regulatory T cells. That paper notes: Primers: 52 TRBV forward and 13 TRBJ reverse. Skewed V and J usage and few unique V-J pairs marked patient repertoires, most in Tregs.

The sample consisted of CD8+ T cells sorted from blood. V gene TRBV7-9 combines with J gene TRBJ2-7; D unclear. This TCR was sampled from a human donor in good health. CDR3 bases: TGTGCCAGCAGCCCCGAATCCGCGAATACCTACGAGCAGTACTTC. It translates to CASSPESANTYEQYF.